A selection of T cell receptor beta chains follows, all from one sample in a study of persistence of HIV-infected CD4 T cells. No antigen has been assigned to these receptors. TCRdb keeps only in-frame clones here, not all; method: immunoSEQ multiplex PCR. The sample lists thousands of clones, more than 65% occurring once. Sequences were derived from CD4+ T cells sorted from PBMCs after roughly 18-hour stimulation, sampled from a patient who received antiretroviral therapy. Receptors originate from an adult woman with HIV who was CMV-seropositive. Both conserved end residues are trimmed from each CDR3. The order of the fields is CDR3 length, D gene, V gene, CDR3 protein. D genes are given only for firm matches.

11,TRBD1,TRBV5-4,ASSFDRDYGYT
13,.,TRBV28,ASSLAGAAGVTQY
14,TRBD2,TRBV29-1,SVLLAGGISYNEQF
12,.,TRBV19,ASAGVAGANVLT
10,.,TRBV5-5,ASSSEQAEAF
10,.,TRBV28,ASRSYRVEQF
12,.,TRBV5-8,ASSLGLGGDEQF
10,.,TRBV18,ASSPGADEQF
13,TRBD1,TRBV24-1,ATSDPGQGLNEQY
13,.,TRBV24-1,ATSLSGSSFVGYT
10,.,TRBV2,ASSEGTSEAF
12,.,TRBV6-2/TRBV6-3,ASSSDLAAQPQH
13,.,TRBV5-5,ASSWGETTNEKLF
13,.,TRBV6-5,ASSPRVLRTDTQY
13,.,TRBV30,AWSPLNARNQPQH
11,TRBD1,TRBV5-1,ASSGDRGGTIY
10,.,TRBV5-1,ASSLASDTQY
15,.,TRBV5-6,ASSLAYTGTRTSEAF
12,TRBD1,TRBV10-3,AVSPGQGDQPQH
13,.,TRBV30,AWSNSLGGMYGYT
12,TRBD1,TRBV11-3,ASSTGQGLDGYT
9,.,TRBV10-1,ASMGPGELF
11,.,TRBV19,ASSGANYYEQY
13,TRBD1,TRBV14,ASSPQGAYYNEQF
12,.,TRBV6-4,ASSDSSFVGEQF
14,.,TRBV6-2/TRBV6-3,ASSYLPTVRSYEQY
15,.,TRBV28,ASSFPGYYTINTEAF
11,.,TRBV2,ASSNGLANTIY
13,TRBD1,TRBV7-6,ASSLQGGEAYGYT
9,.,TRBV28,ASTSGVTQY
15,TRBD1,TRBV7-2,ASSLGRTGQRTGELF
11,.,TRBV6-4,ASSLTGFNEQF
14,TRBD2,TRBV10-3,AIRPGASGNTDTQY
16,TRBD1,TRBV5-1,ASSPLLTGGTRNYGYT
12,.,TRBV30,AWSGQGSGNTIY
13,TRBD1,TRBV28,ASTPEGASGNTIY
12,TRBD1,TRBV29-1,SARTGSETGELF
12,TRBD1,TRBV5-5,ASSPGQGFNEQF
10,TRBD1,TRBV6-1,AGRDRGYGYT
13,.,TRBV7-8,ASSSKTGSSFEQY